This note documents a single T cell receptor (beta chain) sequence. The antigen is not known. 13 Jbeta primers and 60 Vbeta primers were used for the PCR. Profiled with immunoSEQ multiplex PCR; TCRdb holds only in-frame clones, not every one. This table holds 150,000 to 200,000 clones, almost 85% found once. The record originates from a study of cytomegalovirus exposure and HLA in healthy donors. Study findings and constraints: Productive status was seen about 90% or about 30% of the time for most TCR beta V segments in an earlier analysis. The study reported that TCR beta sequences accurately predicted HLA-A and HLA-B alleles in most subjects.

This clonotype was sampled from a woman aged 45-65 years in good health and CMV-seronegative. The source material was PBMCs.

The CDR3, as DNA: TGTGCCAGCAGAGGGACTAGCGTTGCCTACGAGCAGTACTTC. Its protein is CASRGTSVAYEQYF. The J gene is TRBJ2-7, the V gene TRBV6-1; TRBD2 aligns across 10 bases. The J segment lost 2 bases and the V segment lost 6 bases, leaving 4 bases of the junction unmatched. CDR1 and CDR2 from the germline V gene are MNHNS and SASEGT. The CDR3 covers 14 residues.